The 9 T cell receptor beta chains below all came from one sample that was sequenced in a study of blood T cells in healthy people across ages. Combining a sample-barcoded 5' primer with a J-beta primer mix, a second PCR ran for about 6 to 12 cycles. TCRdb reprocessed the 5' RACE reads via MiXCR and lists one record per CDR3 protein. The sample holds over 1,500,000 distinct CDR3 sequences; around half are singletons and the top ten take approximately 2.1%. The sample comprised blood. These receptors were taken from a woman in her forties in good health.

The gene calls are TRBV29-1 and TRBJ2-1; 11 nucleotides match TRBD2. The germline V gene has CDR1 SQVTM and CDR2 ANQGSEA. The CDR3 sequence is 14 residues long. Trimming at V came to 4 bases and at J to 5 bases, leaving 4 bases not matched to a gene. The CDR3 is CSVGDSGGDNEQFF. For the CDR3, the DNA is TGCAGCGTTGGAGATAGCGGGGGGGACAATGAGCAGTTCTTC.

This clonotype was seen only a few times. V usage is TRBV29-1 and J usage is TRBJ2-1; the D gene could be TRBD1 or TRBD2 (6 bases each). The V gene's germline CDR1 is SQVTM and CDR2 ANQGSEA. V shed 5 bases and J shed 7 bases, with 21 bases lying between them. CDR3 length equals 15 residues. The CDR3 sequence is CSVPRTAGLWNEQFF. CDR3 DNA sequence: TGCAGCGTTCCCCGGACAGCGGGTTTGTGGAATGAGCAGTTCTTC.

The chain uses TRBV6-1 and TRBJ1-2; 9 positions match TRBD1. In germline, CDR1 is MNHNS, CDR2 SASEGT. The CDR3 is 16 residues long. Trimming at V came to 1 base and at J to 6 bases, leaving 9 bases not matched to a gene. The CDR3 DNA reads TGTGCCAGCAGTGAAGGGCTCACAGGGGGCCGGGATGGCTACACCTTC. Its translation: CASSEGLTGGRDGYTF.

This clonotype was observed a handful of times. The chain combines TRBV7-2 with TRBJ2-3, with D unresolved. CDR1 and CDR2 (germline): SGHTA, FQGNSA. The CDR3 is 14 residues long. The V end lost 4 bases, the J end lost 2 bases, and 10 bases lay between the germline ends. The CDR3 bases are TGTGCCAGCAGCTCCAGACGGTCCACAGATACGCAGTATTTT. This sequence encodes CASSSRRSTDTQYF.

This chain uses TRBV7-9 with TRBJ2-2, with D tentatively TRBD1 (5 bases). The CDR3 runs to 12 residues. The ends were cut back, 5 bases at V and 7 bases at J, with 8 bases in the middle. CDR1 is SEHNR and CDR2 is FQNEAQ in the germline V gene (reference sequence). DNA of the CDR3: TGTGCCAGCAGCCGACAGTTCGGGGAGCTGTTTTTT. Translating gives CASSRQFGELFF.

The rearrangement links TRBV15 to TRBJ2-7; the match to TRBD1 covers 7 bases. The CDR3 sequence is 14 residues long. Germline lookup yields CDR1 LNHNV and CDR2 YYDKDF (reference sequence). V gave up 1 base and J gave up 9 bases; unmatched junction bases: 9. Here the CDR3 reads CATSRARGTAWQYF. In DNA, the CDR3 is TGTGCCACCAGCAGAGCTAGGGGGACAGCCTGGCAGTACTTC.

In regard to this clonotype: A junction end diverges from the germline sequence, so it may reflect a read error. V gene TRBV29-1 combines with J gene TRBJ1-1; no clear D gene. Germline CDR1 is SQVTM and CDR2 is ANQGSEA. CDR3 length equals 12 residues. The CDR3 reads CSAQTVNAEAFF. The CDR3 region has the DNA TGCAGCGCCCAAACGGTGAACGCTGAAGCTTTCTTT.

This clonotype was detected only a few times. The chain is built from TRBV6-2 or TRBV6-3 and TRBJ2-7; 12 bases fit TRBD2. Judging by the DNA end, TRBJ2-5 fits better; the J call may be wrong. The germline V gene has CDR1 MNHEY and CDR2 SVGEGT. This CDR3 region has 15 residues. The CDR3 DNA follows: TGTGCCAGCAGTCTAGCGGGGGGGCTAGCAGAGACCCAGTACTTC. Its translation: CASSLAGGLAETQYF.

This rearrangement joins TRBV11-2 to TRBJ2-7; D perhaps matches TRBD2 (5 bases). The CDR3 has 15 amino acids. V dropped 5 bases and J dropped 6 bases, with 20 bases sitting between them. Germline V gives CDR1 SGHAT, CDR2 FQNNGV. This CDR3 is CASSPSGGLLGEQYF. For the CDR3, the DNA is TGTGCCAGCAGCCCCAGCGGCGGCCTTTTAGGCGAGCAGTACTTC.